What follows describes a single T cell receptor beta chain. Its antigen is not known. Trimming at V came to 5 bases and at J to 2 bases, leaving 4 bases not matched to a gene. Germline lookup yields CDR1 SGHNT and CDR2 YYREEE (reference sequence). CDR3 length equals 14 residues. The data belong to a study of T cell repertoires in cytomegalovirus infection. Study-level background: Indications of both CMV infection and matching HLA type were provided by public TCR beta signatures.

TCRdb analysed the reads with MiXCR anew, one entry per CDR3 protein. The sample comprises around 740,000 distinct CDR3 sequences, 35% of which are singletons, and 2.8% rests with the top ten. Findings of the study overall: Cumulative public TCR beta family frequency identified CMV carriers with the relevant HLA. Clonotype analysis showed dominance of the ex vivo response by HLA-C-restricted CMV-specific TCR beta clonotypes.

Sequenced sample: PBMCs. The clonotype comes from a human donor in good health (CMV status not recorded). Some clones in this sample may be carry-over from other donors' samples. The chain uses TRBV5-4 and TRBJ2-3, with TRBD1 matching 8 bases. The CDR3 nucleotides are TGTGCCAGCAGTGACAGGGGTCTCACAGATACGCAGTATTTT. It encodes CASSDRGLTDTQYF.